Presented here are 6 T cell receptor beta chains from one specimen sequenced in a study of identical twins. In TCRdb, the 5' RACE reads were re-called with MiXCR into one record per CDR3 protein. The sample shows 1,800,000 or so distinct CDR3 sequences, less than 40% of them seen only once. The specimen was cord blood. The source of these receptors is a newborn girl in good health.

The gene calls are TRBV5-1 and TRBJ2-1, with 10 bases that match TRBD2. The germline V gene encodes CDR1 SGHRS and CDR2 YFSETQ. The CDR3 loop spans 15 amino acids. With 4 bases clipped from V and 6 bases from J, the junction kept 7 bases outside the gene matches. The CDR3 loop reads CASSATSGEVNEQFF. The CDR3 region has the DNA TGCGCCAGCAGCGCAACTAGCGGGGAGGTCAATGAGCAGTTCTTC.

In its sample, this clonotype was seen a few times. V and J are TRBV20-1 and TRBJ2-3; D is perhaps TRBD1 (6 bases). The germline V gene encodes CDR1 DFQATT and CDR2 SNEGSKA (reference sequence). The CDR3 has 12 amino acids. The germline V and J ends were trimmed by 4 bases and 5 bases, with 10 bases remaining between them. DNA of the CDR3: TGCAGTGCTACCCTCAGGGGAGATACGCAGTATTTT. Its translation: CSATLRGDTQYF.

This clonotype was seen only a few times. The chain couples TRBV24-1 to TRBJ2-3, with no clear D. Trimming left V 4 bases short and J 6 bases short, with 10 bases between. This CDR3 has 13 residues. Per germline, CDR1 KGHDR and CDR2 SFDVKD. DNA of the CDR3: TGTGCCACCAGTGACCAACCCGGGGATACGCAGTATTTT. Translation: CATSDQPGDTQYF.

The gene calls are TRBV6-6 and TRBJ1-4; D perhaps matches TRBD1 (5 bases). The CDR3 has 17 amino acids. V shed 1 base and J shed 4 bases, with 16 bases lying between them. Per the germline V gene, CDR1 is MNHNY and CDR2 is SVGAGI (reference sequence). The CDR3 protein is CASSYFQPGAYNEKLFF. CDR3 bases: TGTGCCAGCAGTTACTTTCAACCCGGGGCCTATAATGAAAAACTGTTTTTT.

This clonotype was seen at least ten times. The chain has TRBV20-1 and TRBJ2-7, with 9 bases that match TRBD1. V trimming: 5 bases; J trimming: 2 bases; junction bases outside the gene matches: 1. Germline V gene sequence: CDR1 DFQATT, CDR2 SNEGSKA (reference sequence). CDR3 length: 12 amino acids. This CDR3 is CSARTGAYEQYF. CDR3 sequence (DNA): TGCAGTGCTCGGACAGGGGCCTACGAGCAGTACTTC.

The chain uses TRBV27 and TRBJ2-1; the D gene is possibly TRBD2 (6 bases). Germline V gene data show CDR1 as MNHEY and CDR2 as SMNVEV (reference sequence). The CDR3 extends over 15 amino acids. V was shortened by 5 bases and J by 8 bases, with 19 bases between the two germline ends. The CDR3 region has the DNA TGTGCCAGCAGTGGCCGGTCAGGGAAGCGGGATGAGCAGTTCTTC. Its protein is CASSGRSGKRDEQFF.